Presented here are 27 T cell receptor beta chains from one specimen sequenced in a study of T cell repertoires in cytomegalovirus infection. MiXCR, applied by TCRdb to the reads, yields one record per CDR3 protein. The sample includes hundreds of thousands of distinct CDR3 sequences, approximately 31% of them seen just once. Sequenced input: PBMCs. The receptors come from a human donor in good health (CMV status not recorded). Some clones in this sample may be carry-over from other donors' samples.

The V and J genes are TRBV11-2 and TRBJ2-7; D call uncertain. Germline V gene lookup returns CDR1 SGHAT and CDR2 FQNNGV. CDR3 length: 14 amino acids. V was shortened by 1 base and J by 0 bases, with 7 bases between the two germline ends. This chain's CDR3 is CASSLAASSYEQYF. CDR3 sequence (DNA): TGTGCCAGCAGCTTAGCCGCCAGCTCCTACGAGCAGTACTTC.

This clonotype was picked up a small number of times. The CDR3, as DNA: TGTGCCAGCAGCCTCAACGGGGCGAACACTGAAGCTTTCTTT. It specifies CASSLNGANTEAFF. The V call is TRBV5-8, the J call TRBJ1-1; a weak D match, TRBD1 (5 bases). Germline loops: CDR1 SGHTS, CDR2 YDEGEE. V shed 4 bases and J shed 1 base, with 11 bases lying between them. This CDR3 has 14 amino acids.

The genes are TRBV29-1 and TRBJ1-1, with D perhaps matching TRBD1 (5 bases). The germline V and J ends were trimmed by 7 bases and 6 bases, with 24 bases remaining between them. This CDR3 contains 15 residues. The germline V gene encodes CDR1 SQVTM and CDR2 ANQGSEA. Here the CDR3 DNA reads TGCAGCGCCCAACCTTCCGGGACCCGAGGCGCTGAAGCTTTCTTT. Translation: CSAQPSGTRGAEAFF.

The V call is TRBV7-6, the J call TRBJ2-3; a weak D match, TRBD1 (5 bases). CDR1 and CDR2 from the germline V gene are SGHVS and FNYEAQ. V was trimmed by 1 base and J by 0 bases, leaving 11 bases between them. This CDR3 has 16 residues. DNA of the CDR3: TGTGCCAGCAGCTTAGTGGCAGGACATAGCACAGATACGCAGTATTTT. Encoded protein: CASSLVAGHSTDTQYF.

This clonotype was detected a few times. The chain has TRBV6-5 and TRBJ1-1, with D possibly matching TRBD1 (6 bases). Germline loops: CDR1 MNHEY, CDR2 SVGAGI. There are 14 residues in the CDR3. Trimming cost V 6 bases and J 0 bases, with 11 bases left between them. CDR3: CASSRTALNTEAFF. CDR3 nucleotides: TGTGCCAGCAGCAGGACAGCGCTGAACACTGAAGCTTTCTTT.

This clonotype showed up just a few times. The rearrangement uses TRBV20-1 and TRBJ1-2, with 11 bases that match TRBD1. With V trimmed by 6 bases and J by 3 bases, 12 bases remained unmatched. Germline V gives CDR1 DFQATT, CDR2 SNEGSKA (reference sequence). CDR3 size: 16 residues. The CDR3 is CSALRTGGRGDYGYTF. CDR3 DNA sequence: TGCAGTGCCTTGAGGACAGGGGGCCGGGGTGACTATGGCTACACCTTC.

The chain combines TRBV4-1 with TRBJ2-2; no clear D gene. The ends were cut back, 0 bases at V and 6 bases at J, with 11 bases in the middle. This CDR3 comprises 15 residues. The germline V gene has CDR1 MGHRA and CDR2 YSYEKL. CDR3 sequence reads: CASSQDWPAPGELFF. The CDR3 DNA reads as TGCGCCAGCAGCCAAGATTGGCCCGCCCCCGGGGAGCTGTTTTTT.

The rearrangement uses TRBV7-6 and TRBJ2-1; D unclear. The germline CDR1 and CDR2 sequences are SGHVS and FNYEAQ. Trimming removed 5 bases from V and 7 bases from J, with 12 bases in between. The CDR3 has 13 amino acids. CDR3 sequence (DNA): TGTGCCAGCAGCCGGACGAGCGAGAATGAGCAGTTCTTC. This translates into CASSRTSENEQFF.

This clonotype was counted between two and nine times. This chain links TRBV19 with TRBJ1-1; possible D gene TRBD1, 5 bases. The CDR3 covers 15 residues. Germline lookup yields CDR1 LNHDA and CDR2 SQIVND (reference sequence). Trimming took off 10 bases at V and 2 bases at J, with 20 bases between the two ends. DNA for the CDR3: TGTGCCACCCGCCGGGGGGAGGCCTTAAACACTGAAGCTTTCTTT. Protein sequence: CATRRGEALNTEAFF.

With respect to this clonotype: The CDR3 carries no conserved terminal phenylalanine or tryptophan, so it likely arises from a read error. The rearrangement joins TRBV11-1 to TRBJ1-2; 9 bases match TRBD1. CDR1 is SGHAT, CDR2 FQDESV, per germline (reference sequence). Trimming removed 5 bases from V and 8 bases from J; junction bases left unmatched: 6. The CDR3 is 13 residues long. The CDR3 here is CASSLGTGFGYTL. The CDR3 nucleotides read TGTGCCAGCAGCCTGGGGACAGGGTTCGGCTACACCTTA.

CDR3 region: CASSSTGATYEQYF. In DNA, the CDR3 is TGCGCCAGCAGCTCGACAGGGGCGACCTACGAGCAGTACTTC. The chain combines TRBV10-1 with TRBJ2-7; TRBD1 matches at 8 bases. The CDR3 contains 14 residues. With 6 bases clipped from V and 2 bases from J, the junction kept 6 bases outside the gene matches. Looked up from germline, CDR1 is WNHNN and CDR2 is SYGVQD (reference sequence).

This clonotype appeared many times. The chain employs TRBV7-2 and TRBJ1-5; 9 bases line up with TRBD1. There are 14 residues in the CDR3. Germline V gives CDR1 SGHTA, CDR2 FQGNSA. V dropped 5 bases and J dropped 7; count of bases not matched to a gene: 6. CDR3 DNA sequence: TGTGCCAGCAGCGGGGGACAGGGTAGGCAGCCCCAGCATTTT. Translation gives CASSGGQGRQPQHF.

This clonotype showed up just a few times. The V and J genes are TRBV11-2 and TRBJ2-3; D perhaps matches TRBD2 (7 bases). Per germline, CDR1 SGHAT and CDR2 FQNNGV. The ends were cut back, 7 bases at V and 4 bases at J, with 21 bases in the middle. The CDR3 is 16 residues long. The chain's CDR3 is CASTASFGGHADTQYF. CDR3 nucleotides: TGTGCCAGCACCGCATCTTTCGGGGGGCACGCAGATACGCAGTATTTT.

The chain combines TRBV15 with TRBJ2-5, with a tentative D call TRBD1 (6 bases). Germline assignment: CDR1 LNHNV and CDR2 YYDKDF (reference sequence). The CDR3 is 15 residues long. The germline V and J ends were trimmed by 1 base and 2 bases, with 11 bases remaining between them. The CDR3 coding sequence is TGTGCCACCAGCAGAGGCCTGGGGGCTCAAGAGACCCAGTACTTC. This sequence encodes CATSRGLGAQETQYF.

This clonotype came up many times. The chain carries TRBV7-6 and TRBJ1-1; D might be TRBD1 (5 bases). V was shortened by 1 base and J by 0 bases, with 9 bases between the two germline ends. Germline lookup yields CDR1 SGHVS and CDR2 FNYEAQ. The CDR3 contains 15 residues. CDR3 sequence: CASSLGQSMNTEAFF. For the CDR3, the DNA is TGTGCCAGCAGCTTAGGACAGTCCATGAACACTGAAGCTTTCTTT. Looking up the rest from reference TRBV7-6 and TRBJ1-1 gives the full variable domain: GAGVSQSPRYKVTKRGQDVALRCDPISGHVSLYWYRQALGQGPEFLTYFNYEAQQDKSGLPNDRFSAERPEGSISTLTIQRTEQRDSAMYRCASSLGQSMNTEAFFGQGTRLTVV.

This clonotype was detected many times. The V gene is TRBV7-2, the J gene TRBJ1-5; maybe TRBD1 (5 bases). Germline V lookup: CDR1 SGHTA, CDR2 FQGNSA. Trimming took 1 base from V and 4 from J, leaving 11 bases between them. The CDR3 has 15 amino acids. Written as DNA, the CDR3 is TGTGCCAGCAGCTTAGGGTGGGCAGGGAATCAGCCCCAGCATTTT. Translated, it gives CASSLGWAGNQPQHF. The complete variable domain, with remaining parts taken from reference TRBV7-2 and TRBJ1-5, reads GAGVSQSPSNKVTEKGKDVELRCDPISGHTALYWYRQSLGQGLEFLIYFQGNSAPDKSGLPSDRFSAERTGGSVSTLTIQRTQQEDSAVYLCASSLGWAGNQPQHFGDGTRLSIL.

The V call is TRBV7-2, the J call TRBJ2-1; 7 bases fit TRBD2. Germline CDR1 is SGHTA and CDR2 is FQGNSA. V was pared by 4 bases and J by 8 bases, with 5 bases of the junction left unmatched. The CDR3 loop spans 13 amino acids. The CDR3 here is CASSSGLVDEQFF. CDR3 coding DNA: TGTGCCAGCAGCTCCGGACTAGTCGATGAGCAGTTCTTC.

About this clonotype itself: At one end, the junction sequence differs from germline, possibly due to a read error. Written as DNA, the CDR3 is TGTGACAGTAGGATAGGGAGTAAAACTGCAGCTTTCTTT. Its protein is CDSRIGSKTAAFF. This chain joins TRBV6-2 or TRBV6-3 and TRBJ1-1; unclear D gene. The CDR3 loop spans 13 amino acids. Germline V gene lookup returns CDR1 MNHEY and CDR2 SVGEGT.

This clonotype was seen a few times. This chain connects TRBV10-3 to TRBJ2-1; D may be TRBD2 (6 bases). The CDR3 extends over 14 amino acids. Between the trimmed V and J ends, which lost 3 bases and 6 bases, there was a span of 12 bases. Germline CDR1 reads ENHRY; CDR2 reads SYGVKD. The CDR3 loop reads CAISETEGLNEQFF. The CDR3 region has the DNA TGTGCCATCAGTGAAACAGAGGGACTCAATGAGCAGTTCTTC.

This chain joins TRBV5-1 and TRBJ2-1; a weak D match, TRBD1 (6 bases). V was pared by 4 bases and J by 10 bases, with 15 bases between. Germline V gene lookup returns CDR1 SGHRS and CDR2 YFSETQ. CDR3 length equals 13 residues. CDR3 residues: CASSPTADREQFF. The CDR3 bases are TGCGCCAGCAGCCCCACGGCGGACAGAGAGCAGTTCTTC.

The rearrangement joins TRBV20-1 to TRBJ1-6; D unresolved. CDR3 size: 14 residues. V lost 3 bases to trimming and J lost 10 bases, with 16 bases between them. Germline values: CDR1 DFQATT, CDR2 SNEGSKA (reference sequence). CDR3 sequence (DNA): TGCAGTGCTAGTGAGGGTGCAGGTCTCTCACCCCTCCACTTT. Protein: CSASEGAGLSPLHF.

The V call is TRBV6-6, the J call TRBJ1-5, with 7 bases that match TRBD1. This CDR3 region has 17 residues. V was clipped by 4 bases and J by 1 base; unmatched bases: 10. Looked up from germline, CDR1 is MNHNY and CDR2 is SVGAGI (reference sequence). The CDR3 region is CASSSPAGGVSNQPQHF. The CDR3 DNA follows: TGTGCCAGCAGTTCACCCGCAGGGGGGGTAAGCAATCAGCCCCAGCATTTT.

The CDR3 nucleotides are TGTGCCAGCGGTAGAAGTCGGCAGGAGACCCAGTACTTC. It is translated as CASGRSRQETQYF. The V and J genes are TRBV6-1 and TRBJ2-5; D not certain. CDR1 MNHNS and CDR2 SASEGT come from the germline V gene. V lost 8 bases and J 5 bases, leaving 15 bases between the germline ends. The CDR3 spans 13 residues.

This clonotype showed up just a few times. J is TRBJ2-1 and V is TRBV7-9; D is ambiguous. The CDR3 runs 13 residues. V was pared by 7 bases and J by 8 bases, with 15 bases between. The germline CDR1 and CDR2 sequences are SEHNR and FQNEAQ (reference sequence). The CDR3 sequence: CASTPGIGHEQFF. The CDR3 DNA sequence: TGTGCCAGCACCCCCGGAATCGGCCATGAGCAGTTCTTC.

Only a few counts were recorded for this clonotype. V is TRBV24-1 and J is TRBJ2-1; 10 bases fit TRBD2. CDR1 KGHDR and CDR2 SFDVKD come from the germline V gene. The CDR3 length is 15 residues. V trimming: 5 bases; J trimming: 4 bases; junction bases outside the gene matches: 4. CDR3 nucleotides: TGTGCCACCAGTGTTGCTAGCGGGGGATACAATGAGCAGTTCTTC. Protein sequence: CATSVASGGYNEQFF.

The J gene is TRBJ2-5, the V gene TRBV15, with D unresolved. Trimming removed 1 base from V and 2 bases from J, with 14 bases in between. CDR1 and CDR2 (germline): LNHNV, YYDKDF (reference sequence). The length of the CDR3 is 16 residues. The CDR3 DNA is TGTGCCACCAGCAGAGTAGAAGCATTTCGGCAAGAGACCCAGTACTTC. It translates to CATSRVEAFRQETQYF.

This chain uses TRBV11-2 with TRBJ2-3, with D unresolved. Germline V gene sequence: CDR1 SGHAT, CDR2 FQNNGV. V was cut by 0 bases and J by 10 bases, with 8 bases left in between. The CDR3 is 12 amino acids. The CDR3 nucleotides are TGTGCCAGCAGCTTAGACGCCCGCGCGCAGTATTTT. This translates into CASSLDARAQYF. The full variable domain, completed using reference TRBV11-2 and TRBJ2-3, is EAGVAQSPRYKIIEKRQSVAFWCNPISGHATLYWYQQILGQGPKLLIQFQNNGVVDDSQLPKDRFSAERLKGVDSTLKIQPAKLEDSAVYLCASSLDARAQYFGPGTRLTVL.